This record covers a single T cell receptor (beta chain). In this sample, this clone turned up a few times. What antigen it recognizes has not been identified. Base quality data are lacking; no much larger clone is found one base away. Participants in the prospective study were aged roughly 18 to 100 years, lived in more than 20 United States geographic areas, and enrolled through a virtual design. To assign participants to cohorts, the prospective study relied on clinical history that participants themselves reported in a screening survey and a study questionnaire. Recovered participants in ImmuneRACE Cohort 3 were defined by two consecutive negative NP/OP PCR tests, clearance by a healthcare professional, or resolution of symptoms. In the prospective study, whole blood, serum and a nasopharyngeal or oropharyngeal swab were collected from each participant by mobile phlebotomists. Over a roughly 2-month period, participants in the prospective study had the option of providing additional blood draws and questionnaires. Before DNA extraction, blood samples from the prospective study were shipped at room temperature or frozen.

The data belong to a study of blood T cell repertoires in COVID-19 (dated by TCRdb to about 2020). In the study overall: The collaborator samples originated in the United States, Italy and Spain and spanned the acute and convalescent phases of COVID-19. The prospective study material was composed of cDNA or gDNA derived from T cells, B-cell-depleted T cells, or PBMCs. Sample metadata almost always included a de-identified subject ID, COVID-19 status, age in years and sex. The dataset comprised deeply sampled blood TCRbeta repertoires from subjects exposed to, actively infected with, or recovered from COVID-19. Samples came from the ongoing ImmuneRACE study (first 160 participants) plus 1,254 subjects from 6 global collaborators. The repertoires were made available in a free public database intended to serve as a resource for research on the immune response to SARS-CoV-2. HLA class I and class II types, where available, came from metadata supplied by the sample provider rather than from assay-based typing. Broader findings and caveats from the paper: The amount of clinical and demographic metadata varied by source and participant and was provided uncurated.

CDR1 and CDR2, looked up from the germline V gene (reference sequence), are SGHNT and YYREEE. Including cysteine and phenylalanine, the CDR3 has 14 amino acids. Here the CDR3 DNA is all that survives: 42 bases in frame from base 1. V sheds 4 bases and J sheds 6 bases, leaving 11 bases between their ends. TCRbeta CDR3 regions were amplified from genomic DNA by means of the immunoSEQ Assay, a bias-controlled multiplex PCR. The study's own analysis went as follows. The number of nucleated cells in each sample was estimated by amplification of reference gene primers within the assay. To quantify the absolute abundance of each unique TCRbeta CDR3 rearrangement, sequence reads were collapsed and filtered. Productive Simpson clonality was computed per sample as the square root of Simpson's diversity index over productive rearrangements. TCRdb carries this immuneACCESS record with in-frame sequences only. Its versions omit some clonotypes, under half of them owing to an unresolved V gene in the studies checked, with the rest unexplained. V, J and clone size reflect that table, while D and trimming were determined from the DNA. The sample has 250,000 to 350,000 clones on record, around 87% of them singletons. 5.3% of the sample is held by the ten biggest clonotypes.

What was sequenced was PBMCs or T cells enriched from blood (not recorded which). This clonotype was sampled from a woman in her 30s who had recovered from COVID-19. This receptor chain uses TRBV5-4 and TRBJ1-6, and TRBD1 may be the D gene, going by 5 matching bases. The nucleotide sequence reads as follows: TGTGCCAGCAGCCCTGGGAGGGGTAATTCACCCCTCCACTTT. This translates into CASSPGRGNSPLHF.